The clone carrying this TCR beta chain was counted many times. The TCR beta CDR3 regions underwent amplification using RNA transcripts as the source. The HTBI primer set drove a first-round RT-PCR of the TCR CDR3. MiXCR, applied by TCRdb to the multiplex PCR reads, yields one record per CDR3 protein. The sample yields roughly 500,000 distinct CDR3 sequences, about 16% seen once. The source of the sample is a study of T cells in Graves' hyperthyroidism and ophthalmopathy. CDR1 is MDHEN and CDR2 is SYDVKM in the germline V gene. The ends were cut back, 3 bases at V and 1 base at J, with 9 bases in the middle. This CDR3 is 14 amino acids long.

The receptor comes from a woman aged 25 to 39 with Graves' ophthalmopathy. The chain has TRBV28 and TRBJ2-5; weak D call: TRBD1 (5 bases). Sequenced: blood. This chain's CDR3 is CASSFWQGQETQYF. The CDR3 bases are TGTGCCAGCAGTTTTTGGCAGGGCCAAGAGACCCAGTACTTC. The entire variable domain, with the rest obtained from reference TRBV28 and TRBJ2-5, is as follows: DVKVTQSSRYLVKRTGEKVFLECVQDMDHENMFWYRQDPGLGLRLIYFSYDVKMKEKGDIPEGYSVSREKKERFSLILESASTNQTSMYLCASSFWQGQETQYFGPGTRLLVL.